The rows below give T cell receptor beta chains drawn from one sample of a study of OX40 agonist ivuxolimab in advanced cancers. This table comes from immunoSEQ multiplex PCR, and its TCRdb copy is limited to in-frame clones, with some not included. The sample includes about 64,000 clones, roughly 80% of them seen just once. The specimen was CD4+ or CD8+ T cells sorted from blood, collected in a trial of the OX40 agonist ivuxolimab. Receptor source: an adult with an advanced solid tumor such as melanoma, head and neck, liver or kidney cancer. Each CDR3 is given without its conserved first and last residue. Size is stated for part of the rows, as once, few or many counts, or as a class when the clone is expanded.

abundance | j_gene | v_gene | CDR3aa
- | TRBJ2-7 | TRBV5-1 | ASSPGAAGSYEQY
- | TRBJ2-3 | TRBV5-1 | ASSAGLAGTDTQY
- | TRBJ2-7 | TRBV11-2 | ASSLTGQHSYEQY
- | TRBJ1-3 | TRBV7-9 | ASSPPGQGSGNTIY
- | TRBJ1-1 | TRBV30 | AWSVRIPRAGETNTEAF
- | TRBJ2-5 | TRBV25-1 | ASSPRTNRQETQY
- | TRBJ1-2 | TRBV19 | ASSIARGTQNYGYT
- | TRBJ1-1 | TRBV4-1 | ASSEGPRDTEAF
- | TRBJ2-3 | TRBV27 | ASKLLPTTDTQY
- | TRBJ2-1 | TRBV2 | ASSAPSDNEQF
- | TRBJ1-4 | TRBV11-2 | ASSLFSGFNEKLF
- | TRBJ1-2 | TRBV30 | AWIGGPGGGYT
- | TRBJ2-7 | TRBV4-3 | ASSQKMDSPYEQY
few | TRBJ1-2 | TRBV6-5 | ASSTQGRDGYT